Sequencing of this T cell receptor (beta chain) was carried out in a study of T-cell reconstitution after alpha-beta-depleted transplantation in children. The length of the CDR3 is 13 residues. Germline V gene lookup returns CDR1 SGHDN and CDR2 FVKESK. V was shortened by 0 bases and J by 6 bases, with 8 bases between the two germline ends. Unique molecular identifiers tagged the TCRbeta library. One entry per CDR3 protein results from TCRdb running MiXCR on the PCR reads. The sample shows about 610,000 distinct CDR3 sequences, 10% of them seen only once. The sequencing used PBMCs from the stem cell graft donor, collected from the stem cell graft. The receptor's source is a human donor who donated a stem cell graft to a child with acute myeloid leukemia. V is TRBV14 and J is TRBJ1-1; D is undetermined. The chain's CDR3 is CASSQDLGAEAFF. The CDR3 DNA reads TGTGCCAGCAGCCAAGACTTGGGCGCTGAAGCTTTCTTT. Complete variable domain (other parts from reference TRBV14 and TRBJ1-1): EAGVTQFPSHSVIEKGQTVTLRCDPISGHDNLYWYRRVMGKEIKFLLHFVKESKQDESGMPNNRFLAERTGGTYSTLKVQPAELEDSGVYFCASSQDLGAEAFFGQGTRLTVV.